This T cell receptor beta chain was profiled in a study of control samples from healthy donors and cancer patients. CDR3 size: 15 residues. Germline V gives CDR1 SGHTA, CDR2 FQGTGA. V dropped 0 bases and J dropped 0 bases, with 5 bases sitting between them. This clone was counted a few times. Data came from immunoSEQ multiplex PCR; TCRdb stores just in-frame clones and leaves some out. The sample consists of around 81,000 clones, more than 80% of them appearing once. The sequencing sample was made of blood. The chain recombines TRBV7-3 with TRBJ2-2, with unresolved D. This receptor was obtained from a young woman in good health. The DNA of the CDR3 is TGTGCCAGCAGCTTAACAGTTACGAACACCGGGGAGCTGTTTTTT. It encodes CASSLTVTNTGELFF.